This TCR beta chain was captured by sequencing in a study of shared clonotypes between healthy human individuals. Trimming removed 4 bases at V and 7 bases at J, with 26 bases between. This CDR3 region has 17 residues. CDR1 is SGHNT, CDR2 YYREEE, per germline (reference sequence). Measured with immunoSEQ multiplex PCR; TCRdb has only the in-frame clones, and not every one. The table has roughly 1,600,000 clones, about 98.5% seen once. Sequencing was carried out using naive CD4+ T cells sorted from blood. The subset denotes: CD45RA+ positively selected. The receptor comes from a man aged 25-45 years in good health. This chain connects TRBV5-4 to TRBJ1-2; weak D call: TRBD1 (5 bases). The CDR3 nucleotides are TGTGCCAGCAGCCAAGATCGCGTCAGGGCTAACCTCGGTGGCTACACCTTC. Translation: CASSQDRVRANLGGYTF.